Below are 23 T cell receptor beta chains sequenced from a single sample in a study of blood T cell repertoires in COVID-19. The repertoire was sequenced with immunoSEQ multiplex PCR; TCRdb's copy has only in-frame clones and lacks some. The sample yields approximately 260,000 clones, approximately 89% seen once. The sequenced sample consisted of peripheral blood. Every receptor here comes from a woman aged 40 to 49 who had recovered from COVID-19.

The chain carries TRBV20-1 and TRBJ2-5; no reliable D call. Germline V lookup: CDR1 DFQATT, CDR2 SNEGSKA (reference sequence). The V gene lost 5 bases and the J gene lost 5 bases, with 6 bases spanning the gap. The CDR3 spans 10 residues. In nucleotides, the CDR3 is TGCAGTGCTCTCGGGGAGACCCAGTACTTC. Translated: CSALGETQYF.

The chain links TRBV28 to TRBJ1-4; D not resolved. V shed 0 bases and J shed 8 bases, with 10 bases lying between them. The CDR3 has 14 residues. Looked up from germline, CDR1 is MDHEN and CDR2 is SYDVKM. In DNA form, the CDR3 reads TGTGCCAGCAGTTTATGGGCAGGAGGCGAAAAACTGTTTTTT. Translation: CASSLWAGGEKLFF. The entire variable domain, with the rest obtained from reference TRBV28 and TRBJ1-4, is as follows: DVKVTQSSRYLVKRTGEKVFLECVQDMDHENMFWYRQDPGLGLRLIYFSYDVKMKEKGDIPEGYSVSREKKERFSLILESASTNQTSMYLCASSLWAGGEKLFFGSGTQLSVL.

The V and J genes are TRBV2 and TRBJ2-5; D is undetermined. CDR3 length equals 13 residues. CDR1 and CDR2 (germline): SNHLY, FYNNEI. Trimming removed 5 bases from V and 5 bases from J, with 12 bases in between. The DNA for the CDR3 is TGTGCCAGCAGTCCCGTAGGCAGGGAGACCCAGTACTTC. It is translated as CASSPVGRETQYF.

This clone was counted a single time. The junction shows a germline mismatch at one end, possibly a read error. The chain has TRBV11-2 and TRBJ1-2; D remains unclear. This CDR3 has 15 residues. Germline CDR1 reads SGHAT; CDR2 reads FQNNGV. As DNA, the CDR3 is TGTGCCACCAGCGAGGGCGGCAGCCGACTTTATGGCTACACCTTC. Amino acid sequence: CATSEGGSRLYGYTF.

The chain is built from TRBV7-2 and TRBJ2-1, with TRBD2 as a possible D gene (6 bases). The CDR3 has 13 amino acids. CDR1 and CDR2 (germline): SGHTA, FQGNSA. The V end lost 5 bases, the J end lost 8 bases, and 13 bases lay between the germline ends. The CDR3 here is CASSHAWGDEQFF. CDR3 coding DNA: TGTGCCAGCAGCCATGCTTGGGGGGATGAGCAGTTCTTC. Together with reference TRBV7-2 and TRBJ2-1, the CDR3 gives the full variable domain: GAGVSQSPSNKVTEKGKDVELRCDPISGHTALYWYRQSLGQGLEFLIYFQGNSAPDKSGLPSDRFSAERTGGSVSTLTIQRTQQEDSAVYLCASSHAWGDEQFFGPGTRLTVL.

The V and J genes are TRBV7-2 and TRBJ1-2; a weak D match, TRBD1 (5 bases). The ends were cut back, 2 bases at V and 0 bases at J, with 10 bases in the middle. Germline lookup yields CDR1 SGHTA and CDR2 FQGNSA. The CDR3 totals 15 residues. The CDR3 reads CASSLRTLTNYGYTF. The CDR3 nucleotides read TGTGCCAGCAGCTTAAGGACACTTACTAACTATGGCTACACCTTC.

V is TRBV5-6 and J is TRBJ1-2, with TRBD1 matching 9 bases. Germline trimming cut 2 bases from V and 6 bases from J; bases unmatched to any gene: 11. Germline V lookup: CDR1 SGHDT, CDR2 YYEEEE. This CDR3 region has 16 residues. The CDR3: CASSFLWPGTGHGYTF. The CDR3, as DNA: TGTGCCAGCAGCTTCCTCTGGCCCGGGACAGGGCATGGCTACACCTTC.

This sequence joins TRBV24-1 and TRBJ2-2; TRBD2 agrees at 7 bases. Trimming at V came to 2 bases and at J to 0 bases, leaving 8 bases not matched to a gene. Germline CDR1 and CDR2: KGHDR and SFDVKD. The CDR3 sequence is 18 residues long. CDR3 residues: CATSDSLAGGANTGELFF. Written as DNA, the CDR3 is TGTGCCACCAGTGATTCCTTAGCGGGTGGGGCGAACACCGGGGAGCTGTTTTTT.

The chain recombines TRBV10-1 with TRBJ2-7; 9 bases align to TRBD1. CDR3 length equals 16 residues. The germline CDR1 and CDR2 sequences are WNHNN and SYGVQD (reference sequence). The junction had 9 bases not matched to a gene; V was cut back by 6 bases and J by 0 bases. This CDR3 is CASSPPLTGGSYEQYV. Written as DNA, the CDR3 is TGCGCCAGCAGCCCGCCTTTGACAGGGGGCTCCTACGAGCAGTACGTC.

This sequence joins TRBV4-1 and TRBJ1-2, with D possibly TRBD1 on 5 matching bases. V was pared by 1 base and J by 8 bases, with 20 bases between. CDR3 length equals 16 residues. Germline V CDR1 and CDR2: MGHRA, YSYEKL. This CDR3 is CASSQVRTLTLRGYTF. The CDR3 DNA reads TGCGCCAGCAGCCAAGTTAGGACACTTACTCTCCGGGGCTACACCTTC.

This clone was observed a handful of times. The V gene is TRBV6-4, the J gene TRBJ2-1; 10 bases line up with TRBD2. Per the germline V gene, CDR1 is MRHNA and CDR2 is SNTAGT. V shed 8 bases, J shed 10 bases, and the junction held 8 bases outside the gene matches. CDR3 length: 13 amino acids. This chain's CDR3 is CASRGASGGEQFF. Written as DNA, the CDR3 is TGTGCCAGCCGGGGGGCTAGCGGGGGCGAGCAGTTCTTC.

This clone was picked up a small number of times. This sequence joins TRBV5-1 and TRBJ1-6; D gene uncertain. The V and J ends lost 4 bases and 7 bases respectively, with 12 bases between them. The CDR3 is made up of 14 amino acids. The germline V gene has CDR1 SGHRS and CDR2 YFSETQ. In DNA, the CDR3 is TGCGCCAGCAGCACCTGGGCTGGCAATTCACCCCTCCACTTT. As protein: CASSTWAGNSPLHF.

The V and J genes are TRBV5-1 and TRBJ2-1, with D perhaps matching TRBD2 (7 bases). V gave up 6 bases and J gave up 7 bases, with 17 bases separating them. Germline V gene lookup returns CDR1 SGHRS and CDR2 YFSETQ. The CDR3 loop spans 14 amino acids. CDR3 nucleotide sequence: TGCGCCAGCACCCCAACGGGGAGGGGGAATGAGCAGTTCTTC. It translates to CASTPTGRGNEQFF.

The CDR3 sequence: CASSKTSGQGVETQYF. The CDR3 coding sequence is TGTGCCAGCAGTAAAACTAGCGGTCAGGGGGTCGAGACCCAGTACTTC. The chain joins TRBV6-4 to TRBJ2-5; the D gene is possibly TRBD2 (8 bases). The CDR3 has 16 residues. Between the trimmed V and J ends, which lost 5 bases and 5 bases, there was a span of 21 bases. Germline CDR1 MRHNA, CDR2 SNTAGT.

The chain has TRBV18 and TRBJ2-1; 9 bases fit TRBD2. This CDR3 spans 16 amino acids. The V segment lost 2 bases and the J segment 8 bases; nucleotides outside the gene matches: 10. Germline CDR1 reads KGHSH; CDR2 reads LQKENI. CDR3 residues: CASSPTRGTSLDEQFF. The CDR3 DNA is TGTGCCAGCTCACCAACAAGGGGGACTAGCCTGGATGAGCAGTTCTTC.

This clone was observed a few times. The V call is TRBV5-6, the J call TRBJ2-2; 7 nucleotides match TRBD2. The CDR3 covers 13 residues. Germline V gives CDR1 SGHDT, CDR2 YYEEEE. The V and J ends lost 4 bases and 7 bases, in that order; junction bases with no gene match: 4. This CDR3 reads CASSGRAVGELFF. The CDR3 DNA is TGTGCCAGCAGCGGGAGGGCCGTCGGGGAGCTGTTTTTT.

This clone was seen only a few times. This sequence joins TRBV6-5 and TRBJ1-5; D not certain. The CDR3 totals 14 residues. V shed 7 bases and J shed 0 bases, with 10 bases lying between them. Germline V lookup: CDR1 MNHEY, CDR2 SVGAGI. CDR3 nucleotides: TGTGCCAGCACCCCCCCAGGTAGCAATCAGCCCCAGCATTTT. This gives the protein CASTPPGSNQPQHF.

The rearrangement uses TRBV28 and TRBJ2-1; D is ambiguous. The CDR3 has 9 residues. Germline V gives CDR1 MDHEN, CDR2 SYDVKM. V was pared by 11 bases and J by 6 bases, with 5 bases between. CDR3 residues: CAAGNEQFF. The CDR3 nucleotides are TGTGCCGCAGGCAATGAGCAGTTCTTC.

This clone was detected once. V usage is TRBV4-1 and J usage is TRBJ2-1, with 9 bases identical to TRBD1. Trimming removed 2 bases from V and 9 bases from J; junction bases left unmatched: 14. This CDR3 has 17 amino acids. Per the germline V gene, CDR1 is MGHRA and CDR2 is YSYEKL. DNA for the CDR3: TGCGCCAGCAGCCAACCCATCGACAGGGGGACAAAGATTGAGCAGTTCTTC. It specifies CASSQPIDRGTKIEQFF.

The chain couples TRBV3-1 (or the pseudogene TRBV3-2) to TRBJ1-2; TRBD1 matches at 7 bases. Germline CDR1 reads LGHDT; CDR2 reads YNNKEL (reference sequence). This CDR3 is built from 15 residues. The junction had 6 bases not matched to a gene; V was cut back by 1 base and J by 4 bases. The CDR3 DNA reads TGTGCCAGCAGCCAAGGCCAGGACAGGAGCTATGGCTACACCTTC. Its protein product is CASSQGQDRSYGYTF.

The V call is TRBV3-1 (or the pseudogene TRBV3-2), the J call TRBJ1-5, with D possibly TRBD1 on 6 matching bases. The CDR3 length is 17 residues. The ends were cut back, 1 base at V and 5 bases at J, with 18 bases in the middle. Germline V gene lookup returns CDR1 LGHDT and CDR2 YNNKEL (reference sequence). The CDR3 region is CASSQGGGGRGDQPQHF. CDR3 nucleotide sequence: TGTGCCAGCAGCCAAGGGGGAGGGGGGCGCGGAGATCAGCCCCAGCATTTT.

V is TRBV5-1 and J is TRBJ2-1; weak D call: TRBD1 (5 bases). The ends were cut back, 1 base at V and 7 bases at J, with 12 bases in the middle. Germline V gene lookup returns CDR1 SGHRS and CDR2 YFSETQ. The CDR3 spans 14 residues. The CDR3 protein is CASSLFSRANEQFF. The CDR3 nucleotides read TGCGCCAGCAGCTTGTTTTCCAGGGCGAATGAGCAGTTCTTC.

In nucleotides, the CDR3 is TGTGCCAGCAGTTTTTATCTAGGGTCTAGCGGATTACAAGAGACCCAGTACTTC. As protein: CASSFYLGSSGLQETQYF. The gene calls are TRBV6-2 or TRBV6-3 and TRBJ2-5; 7 bases line up with TRBD2. CDR1 is MNHEY and CDR2 is SVGEGT in the germline V gene. The CDR3 has 18 amino acids. The V segment lost 4 bases and the J segment 2 bases; nucleotides outside the gene matches: 16.